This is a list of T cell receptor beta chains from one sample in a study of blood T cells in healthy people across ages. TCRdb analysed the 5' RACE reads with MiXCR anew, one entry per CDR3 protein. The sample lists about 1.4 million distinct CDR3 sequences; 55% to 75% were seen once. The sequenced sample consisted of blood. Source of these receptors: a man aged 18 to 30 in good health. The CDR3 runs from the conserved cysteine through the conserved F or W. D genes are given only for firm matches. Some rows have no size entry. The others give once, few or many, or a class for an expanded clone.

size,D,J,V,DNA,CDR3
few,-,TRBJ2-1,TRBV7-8,TGTGCCAGCAGCCTAGGCGGGGACGTGGGTGAGCAGTTCTTC,CASSLGGDVGEQFF
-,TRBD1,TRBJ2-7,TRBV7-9,TGTGCCAGCAGCCCCCCCCGGGACAGCCGAGAGCAGTACTTC,CASSPPRDSREQYF
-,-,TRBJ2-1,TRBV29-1,TGCAGCGTTGAAGATCCCCAGGGATTAGGGCAGTTCTTC,CSVEDPQGLGQFF
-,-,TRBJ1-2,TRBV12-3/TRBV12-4,TGTGCCAGCAGTCCCCCGGCCTGGGGGTGGGGATATGGCTACACCTTC,CASSPPAWGWGYGYTF
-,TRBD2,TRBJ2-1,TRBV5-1,TGCGCCAGCAGCCCGGGGACTAGCTCATCCTACAATGAGCAGTTCTTC,CASSPGTSSSYNEQFF
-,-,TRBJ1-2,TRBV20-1,TGCAGTGCTAGAGAGGGAGGAGATGGCTACACCTTC,CSAREGGDGYTF
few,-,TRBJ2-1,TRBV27,TGTGCCAGCGCCCTTGGAGGGACCCCTTACAATGAGCAGTTCTTC,CASALGGTPYNEQFF
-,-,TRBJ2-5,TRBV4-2,TGTGCCAGCAGCCAAGATTGGAAGTCGCAAGGGACCCAGTACTTC,CASSQDWKSQGTQYF
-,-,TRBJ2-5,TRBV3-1,TGTGCCAGCAGCCAATCCCAACTAGCACTGCTTACCAATGGGCAGTACTTC,CASSQSQLALLTNGQYF
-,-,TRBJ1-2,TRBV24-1,TGTGCCACCAGTGAAGGGATTCGCTATGGCTACACCTTC,CATSEGIRYGYTF
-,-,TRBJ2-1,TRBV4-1,TGCGCCAGCAGCCAAGATCCCAGGGTGGCTGAGCAGTTCTTC,CASSQDPRVAEQFF
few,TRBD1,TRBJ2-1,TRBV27,TGTGCCAGCAGTTTACATAGACAGGGTGGTATCAATGAGCAGTTCTTC,CASSLHRQGGINEQFF
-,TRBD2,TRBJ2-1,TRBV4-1,TGCGCCAGCAGCCAAGTTGCCGGGACTAGCGCAAATGAGCAGTTCTTC,CASSQVAGTSANEQFF
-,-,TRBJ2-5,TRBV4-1,TGCGCCAGCAGCCAGGGGCTAGCAGAGGCCCAGTACTTC,CASSQGLAEAQYF
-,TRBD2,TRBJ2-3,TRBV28,TGTGCCAGCAGTTCGACTAGAGCCGCGGGGGATTCGACAGATACGCAGTATTTT,CASSSTRAAGDSTDTQYF
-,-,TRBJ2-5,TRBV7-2,TGTGCCAGCAGCCCGCAAACCGGGACTGGAGGGAGGACCCAGTACTTC,CASSPQTGTGGRTQYF
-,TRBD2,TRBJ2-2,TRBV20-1,TGCAGTGCCGGACTAGCGGGAGAGGGTGGTACCGGGGAGCTGTTTTTT,CSAGLAGEGGTGELFF
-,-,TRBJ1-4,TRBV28,TGTGCCAGCAGCCCTTTGGGGGCGCGAGTGACTGAAAAACTGTTTTTT,CASSPLGARVTEKLFF
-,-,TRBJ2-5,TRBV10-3,TGTGCCATCAGTGAGTCCCTCTCGGAGACCCAGTACTTC,CAISESLSETQYF
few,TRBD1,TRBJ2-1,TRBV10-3,TGTGCCATCAGTGACAGGGGGCCTGAGCAGTTCTTC,CAISDRGPEQFF
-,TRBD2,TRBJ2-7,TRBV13,TGTGCCAGCAGCCCTCAAGGACTAGCGGGATCCTACGAGCAGTACTTC,CASSPQGLAGSYEQYF
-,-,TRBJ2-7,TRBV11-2,TGTGCCAGCAGACAACCCGGGCCCCAAGAGGAGCAGTACTTC,CASRQPGPQEEQYF
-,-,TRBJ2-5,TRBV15,TGTGCCACTCACGTGGGGGAGACCCAGTACTTC,CATHVGETQYF
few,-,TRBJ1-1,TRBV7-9,TGTGCCAGCAGCCCAAAAGGGCCCTATGAAGCTTTCTTT,CASSPKGPYEAFF
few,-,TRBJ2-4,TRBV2,TGTGCCAGCACGGGGAACAAAAACATTCAGTACTTC,CASTGNKNIQYF
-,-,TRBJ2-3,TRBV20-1,TGCAGTGCTAGTAGAAAAGGGCGCCTCGGCACAGATACGCAGTATTTT,CSASRKGRLGTDTQYF
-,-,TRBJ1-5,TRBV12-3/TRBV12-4,TGTGCCAGCAGTTTAAGACAGCAAGGACAGCCCCAGCATTTT,CASSLRQQGQPQHF
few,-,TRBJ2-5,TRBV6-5,TGTGCCAGCAGTTACGGGACCTTAGGATGGGAGACCCAGTACTTC,CASSYGTLGWETQYF
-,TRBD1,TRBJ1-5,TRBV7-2,TGTGCCAGCAGCTCCTTCACCTTGGGACAGGGAGGGAATCAGCCCCAGCATTTT,CASSSFTLGQGGNQPQHF
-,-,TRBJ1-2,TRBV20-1,TGCAGTGCTACCCTAGGGGAGTGGGACGGAGCTAACTATGGCTACACCTTC,CSATLGEWDGANYGYTF
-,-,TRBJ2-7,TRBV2,TGTGCCAGCAGTCATCCGGGACGGGGGACCTACGAGCAGTACTTC,CASSHPGRGTYEQYF
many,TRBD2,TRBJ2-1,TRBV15,TGTGCCACCAGCAGAGATGACGGGACTAACAATGAGCAGTTCTTC,CATSRDDGTNNEQFF
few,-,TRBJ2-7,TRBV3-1,TGTGCCAGCAGCCAACGCCCCTACGAGCAGTACTTC,CASSQRPYEQYF